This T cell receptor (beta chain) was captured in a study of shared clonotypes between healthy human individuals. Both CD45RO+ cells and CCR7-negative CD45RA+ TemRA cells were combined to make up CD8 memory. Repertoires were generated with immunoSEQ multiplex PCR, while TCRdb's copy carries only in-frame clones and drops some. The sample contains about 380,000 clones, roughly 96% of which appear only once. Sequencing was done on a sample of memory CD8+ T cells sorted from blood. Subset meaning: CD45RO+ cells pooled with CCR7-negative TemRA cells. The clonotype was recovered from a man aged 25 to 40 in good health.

Written as DNA, the CDR3 is TGTGCCAGCAGCCCCCCGGGACTAGCGGTCCAAGAGACCCAGTACTTC. Its protein is CASSPPGLAVQETQYF. The chain has TRBV7-2 and TRBJ2-5, with 11 positions matching TRBD2. Unmatched junction bases numbered 6, after V lost 5 bases and J lost 1 base. CDR1 is SGHTA and CDR2 is FQGNSA in the germline V gene. This CDR3 is built from 16 residues. Supplemented by reference TRBV7-2 and TRBJ2-5, the full variable domain reads GAGVSQSPSNKVTEKGKDVELRCDPISGHTALYWYRQSLGQGLEFLIYFQGNSAPDKSGLPSDRFSAERTGGSVSTLTIQRTQQEDSAVYLCASSPPGLAVQETQYFGPGTRLLVL.